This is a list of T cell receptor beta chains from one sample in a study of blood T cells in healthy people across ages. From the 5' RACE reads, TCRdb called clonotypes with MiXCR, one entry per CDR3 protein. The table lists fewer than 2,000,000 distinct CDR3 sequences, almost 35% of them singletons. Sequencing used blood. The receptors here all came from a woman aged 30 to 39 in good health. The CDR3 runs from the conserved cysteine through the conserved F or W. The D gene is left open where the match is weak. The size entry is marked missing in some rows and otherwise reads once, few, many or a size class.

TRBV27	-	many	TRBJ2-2	TGTGCCAGCAGTTTAACCACCGGGGAGCTGTTTTTT	CASSLTTGELFF
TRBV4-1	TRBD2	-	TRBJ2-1	TGCGCCAGCAGCGAACCCCATGGGACTAACCAGTTCTTC	CASSEPHGTNQFF
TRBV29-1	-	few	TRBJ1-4	TGCAGCGTTGAAGATTTTGGCCAGAAGGGGGAAAAACTGTTTTTT	CSVEDFGQKGEKLFF
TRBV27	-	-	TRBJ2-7	TGTGCCAGCAGTTTTACCCTTACCCGCTCCTACAGTGAGCAGTACTTC	CASSFTLTRSYSEQYF
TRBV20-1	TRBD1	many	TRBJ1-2	TGCAGTGCCAGCAACAGGGGAGGCGGCTACACCTTC	CSASNRGGGYTF
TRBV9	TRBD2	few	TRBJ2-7	TGTGCCAGCAGCGTCGGTAGCGGGACCTACGAGCAGTACTTC	CASSVGSGTYEQYF
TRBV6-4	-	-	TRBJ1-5	TGTGCCAGCACCGCTCGACCGAGTATGCCCCAGCATTTT	CASTARPSMPQHF
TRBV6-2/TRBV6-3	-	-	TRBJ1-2	TGTGTCAGCAGGGGCCTAAGTGGACAGCCGACTGACTATGGCTACACCTTC	CVSRGLSGQPTDYGYTF
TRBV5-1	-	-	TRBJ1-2	TGCGCCAGCAGCTCGAGGGGGGTTGATTCTTATGGCTACACCTTC	CASSSRGVDSYGYTF
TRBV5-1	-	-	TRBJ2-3	TGCGCCAGCAGCACCGGACCGGCGGAAGATACGCAGTATTTT	CASSTGPAEDTQYF
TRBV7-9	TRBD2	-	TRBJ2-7	TGTGCCAGCAGCTCGGCCGCGGGGGTCACCTCCTACGAGCAGTACTTC	CASSSAAGVTSYEQYF
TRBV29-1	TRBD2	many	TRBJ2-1	TGCAGCGTTGCTCACGGGACTAGCGGTGACAATGAGCAGTTCTTC	CSVAHGTSGDNEQFF
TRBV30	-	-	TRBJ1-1	TGTGCCTGGGGAGGCTGGGCCACTGAAGCTTTCTTT	CAWGGWATEAFF
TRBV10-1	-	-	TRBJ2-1	TGCGCCAGCACGCCTTTAGGGTTCTTC	CASTPLGFF
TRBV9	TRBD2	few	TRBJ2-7	TGTGCCAGCAGCGTAGGAGCGGGGGCACCCTACGAGCAGTACTTC	CASSVGAGAPYEQYF
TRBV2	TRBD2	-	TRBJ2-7	TGTGCCAGCAGTGTAGGACTAGCGGGAGGCCGCGAGCAGTACTTC	CASSVGLAGGREQYF
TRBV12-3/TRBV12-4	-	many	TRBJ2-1	TGTGCCAGCACTGATCAGGGTCCCCGGAATGAGCAGTTCTTC	CASTDQGPRNEQFF
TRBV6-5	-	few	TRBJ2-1	TGTGCCAGCAGTTACTCCGAACGGGAAGAGCAGTTCTTC	CASSYSEREEQFF
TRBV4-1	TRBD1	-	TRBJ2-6	TGCGCCAGCAGCCCCAGGGACAGGGGATTAGGGGCCAACGTCCTGACTTTC	CASSPRDRGLGANVLTF
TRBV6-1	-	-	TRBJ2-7	TGTGCCAGCAGTGAAGCGCTAGACAGTACCTACGAGCAGTACTTC	CASSEALDSTYEQYF
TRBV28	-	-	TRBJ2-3	TGTGCCAGCAGTAGCGGGCCCAGGGTAACAGATACGCAGTATTTT	CASSSGPRVTDTQYF
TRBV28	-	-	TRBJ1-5	TGTGCCAGCAGACCTTCGAGGGCGGGCAATCAGCCCCAGCATTTT	CASRPSRAGNQPQHF